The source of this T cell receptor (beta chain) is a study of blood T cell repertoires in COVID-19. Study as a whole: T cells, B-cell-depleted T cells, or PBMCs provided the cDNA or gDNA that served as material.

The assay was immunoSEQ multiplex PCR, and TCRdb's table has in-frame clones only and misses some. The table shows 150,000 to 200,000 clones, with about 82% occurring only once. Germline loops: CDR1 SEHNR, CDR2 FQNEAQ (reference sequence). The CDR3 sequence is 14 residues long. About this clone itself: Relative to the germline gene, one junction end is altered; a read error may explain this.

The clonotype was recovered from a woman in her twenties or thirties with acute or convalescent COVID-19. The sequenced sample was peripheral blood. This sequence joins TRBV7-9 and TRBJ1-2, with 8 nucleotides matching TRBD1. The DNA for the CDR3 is TGTGCCAGCAGTTTAGCAGGGGGCCACTATGGCTACACCTTC. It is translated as CASSLAGGHYGYTF.